This TCR beta chain came from a study of blood T cells in healthy people across ages. Study outcomes and limitations: Across the age range, TCR beta diversity per million T cells fell in a roughly linear way. Greater diversity and more naive CD4+ cells were seen in long-lived donors than in aged donors.

J gave up 3 bases and V 6 bases, and 14 bases lay outside the gene matches. The CDR3 runs 16 residues. The germline V gene encodes CDR1 DFQATT and CDR2 SNEGSKA (reference sequence). Worth noting for this clonotype: The antigen remains unidentified.

Together with a sample-barcoded 5' primer, a J-beta primer mix was included in a second PCR lasting roughly 6 to 12 cycles. Carrying 12 random nucleotides, a template-switch adaptor labeled each individual cDNA molecule. Using its own MiXCR run on the 5' RACE reads, TCRdb lists one record per CDR3 protein. The sample has about 640,000 distinct CDR3 sequences, about 54% seen once. The receptor's source is a man in his sixties in good health. The chain has TRBV20-1 and TRBJ2-5; 9 bases fit TRBD2. The specimen was blood. The CDR3 here is CSASGASGGPEETQYF. The CDR3 DNA reads TGCAGTGCCTCTGGGGCGAGCGGGGGGCCCGAAGAGACCCAGTACTTC.